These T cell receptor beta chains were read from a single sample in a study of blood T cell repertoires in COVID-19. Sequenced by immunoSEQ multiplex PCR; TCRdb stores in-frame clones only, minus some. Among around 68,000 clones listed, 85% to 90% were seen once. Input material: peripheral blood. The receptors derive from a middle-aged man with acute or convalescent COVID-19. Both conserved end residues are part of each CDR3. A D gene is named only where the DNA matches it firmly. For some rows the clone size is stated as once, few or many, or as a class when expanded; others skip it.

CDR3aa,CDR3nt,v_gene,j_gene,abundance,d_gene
CASSKWTDTNSPLHF,TGTGCCAGCAGTAAATGGACAGACACAAATTCACCCCTCCACTTT,TRBV6-5,TRBJ1-6,-,-
CASSPWGGQRNEKLFF,TGTGCCAGCAGCCCATGGGGGGGCCAGAGAAATGAAAAACTGTTTTTT,TRBV25-1,TRBJ1-4,-,-
CASSQDTRDYGYTF,TGTGCCAGCAGCCAAGATACCCGGGACTATGGCTACACCTTC,TRBV4-2,TRBJ1-2,-,-
CASSIGLMNTGELFF,TGTGCCAGCAGTATAGGACTAATGAACACCGGGGAGCTGTTTTTT,TRBV6-5,TRBJ2-2,-,-
CASSQTRDTEAFF,TGCGCCAGCAGCCAGACCAGGGACACTGAAGCTTTCTTT,TRBV4-1,TRBJ1-1,-,-
CASSPAGHNSNQPQHF,TGTGCCAGCAGCCCTGCGGGTCACAATAGCAATCAGCCCCAGCATTTT,TRBV28,TRBJ1-5,-,-
CAISESTGDNEQFF,TGTGCCATCAGTGAGTCGACAGGGGACAATGAGCAGTTCTTC,TRBV10-3,TRBJ2-1,-,TRBD1
CASGAGTSYNEQFF,TGTGCCAGCGGCGCGGGAACCTCCTACAATGAGCAGTTCTTC,TRBV11-2,TRBJ2-1,-,-
CASSPRRTDPYEQYF,TGTGCCAGCAGTCCCCGCCGGACAGATCCCTACGAGCAGTACTTC,TRBV6-2/TRBV6-3,TRBJ2-7,-,-
CASSQEGRNSNQPQHF,TGTGCCAGCAGCCAGGAAGGCAGAAATAGCAATCAGCCCCAGCATTTT,TRBV7-2,TRBJ1-5,-,-
CAWSVRSSGIKGGYNEQFF,TGTGCCTGGAGTGTACGGTCCAGCGGGATTAAGGGGGGGTACAATGAGCAGTTCTTC,TRBV30,TRBJ2-1,-,-
CASSSAGGAGTTGELFF,TGTGCCAGCAGCAGCGCCGGAGGGGCAGGGACCACCGGGGAGCTGTTTTTT,TRBV7-3,TRBJ2-2,few,-
CATSSSRVISGNTIYF,TGTGCCACCAGCAGCAGCAGGGTTATCTCTGGAAACACCATATATTTT,TRBV15,TRBJ1-3,-,-
CASSLGGHRTTNEKLFF,TGTGCCAGCAGCTTGGGTGGACACCGAACAACTAATGAAAAACTGTTTTTT,TRBV5-4,TRBJ1-4,-,-
CASSYRPINEKLFF,TGTGCCAGCAGTTACAGGCCGATTAATGAAAAACTGTTTTTT,TRBV27,TRBJ1-4,-,-
CASSQTGRMNTEAFF,TGCGCCAGCAGCCAAACCGGCAGGATGAACACTGAAGCTTTCTTT,TRBV5-1,TRBJ1-1,once,-
CASSPTTGLSGYTF,TGTGCCAGCAGTCCCACAACAGGGCTTAGTGGCTACACCTTC,TRBV28,TRBJ1-2,-,-
CASSSQGRGYQETQYF,TGTGCCAGCAGCTCGCAGGGGAGGGGGTACCAAGAGACCCAGTACTTC,TRBV5-5,TRBJ2-5,-,-
CAWSPGQGENIQYF,TGTGCCTGGAGTCCGGGACAGGGGGAAAACATTCAGTACTTC,TRBV30,TRBJ2-4,-,TRBD1
CASSRGTGGVLNEQFF,TGTGCCAGCAGTCGGGGGACAGGGGGCGTCTTGAATGAGCAGTTCTTC,TRBV6-6,TRBJ2-1,once,TRBD1
CASSLVTSGRSEQFF,TGTGCCAGCAGCTTAGTGACTAGCGGGAGGAGTGAGCAGTTCTTC,TRBV11-3,TRBJ2-1,-,TRBD2
CASSPRGDLGNTIYF,TGTGCCAGCTCACCACGGGGGGATCTTGGAAACACCATATATTTT,TRBV18,TRBJ1-3,few,-
CASSLGQGGDNEKLFF,TGTGCCAGCAGCTTAGGACAGGGTGGGGATAATGAAAAACTGTTTTTT,TRBV7-2,TRBJ1-4,-,TRBD1
CASRERGTSGSRGEQFF,TGTGCCAGCAGAGAAAGAGGGACTAGCGGGAGTCGGGGTGAGCAGTTCTTC,TRBV9,TRBJ2-1,-,TRBD2
CASSLGDDRAGNTEAFF,TGTGCCAGCAGCTTAGGTGATGACAGGGCGGGAAACACTGAAGCTTTCTTT,TRBV7-9,TRBJ1-1,-,TRBD1
CASRFGLVRLTENTEAFF,TGCGCCAGCAGATTCGGCCTAGTAAGGTTGACGGAGAACACTGAAGCTTTCTTT,TRBV5-1,TRBJ1-1,-,-
CASSNPGKAFYEQYF,TGTGCCAGTAGTAATCCAGGGAAAGCTTTCTACGAGCAGTACTTC,TRBV19,TRBJ2-7,-,-
CASSWGQGAGGYTF,TGTGCCAGCAGTTGGGGACAGGGGGCAGGTGGCTACACCTTC,TRBV6-5,TRBJ1-2,once,TRBD1
CASRTGTGNLRAFF,TGTGCCAGCAGAACCGGGACAGGAAACTTGAGGGCTTTCTTT,TRBV2,TRBJ1-1,-,TRBD1
CAWSPPWGDSNQPQHF,TGTGCCTGGAGTCCACCGTGGGGCGATAGCAATCAGCCCCAGCATTTT,TRBV30,TRBJ1-5,-,-